The clone carrying this T cell receptor (beta chain) was counted between two and nine times. In the same sample, other DNA sequences code for this CDR3. The table came from immunoSEQ multiplex PCR; TCRdb's copy has only in-frame clones and leaves some out. Of about 140,000 clones in the sample, approximately 80% were seen once. Germline values: CDR1 SGHTA, CDR2 FQGNSA. There are 16 residues in the CDR3. The V segment lost 6 bases and the J segment 2 bases; nucleotides outside the gene matches: 7. The data derive from a study of blood T cell repertoires in COVID-19. For the study at large: Sites in the United States, Italy and Spain provided acute and convalescent COVID-19 samples. PBMCs, B-cell-depleted T cells, or T cells provided the cDNA or gDNA that made up the material.

The specimen sequenced was peripheral blood. The chain uses TRBV7-2 and TRBJ2-7; TRBD2 aligns across 13 bases. This receptor was obtained from a man aged 45 to 65 with acute or convalescent COVID-19. CDR3 sequence: CASSRTSGGLAYEQYF. The CDR3 DNA reads as TGTGCCAGCAGTCGGACTAGCGGGGGCCTTGCCTACGAGCAGTACTTC.